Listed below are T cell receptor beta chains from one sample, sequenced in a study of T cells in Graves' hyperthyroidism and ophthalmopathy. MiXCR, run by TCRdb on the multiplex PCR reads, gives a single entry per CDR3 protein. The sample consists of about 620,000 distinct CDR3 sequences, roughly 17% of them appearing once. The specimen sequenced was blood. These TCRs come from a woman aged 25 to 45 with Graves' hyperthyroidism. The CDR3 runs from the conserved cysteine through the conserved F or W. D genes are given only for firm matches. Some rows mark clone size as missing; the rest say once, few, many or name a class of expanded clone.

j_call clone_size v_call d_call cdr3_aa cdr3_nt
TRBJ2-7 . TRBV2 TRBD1 CASGTGGYEQYF TGTGCCAGCGGGACAGGGGGCTACGAGCAGTACTTC
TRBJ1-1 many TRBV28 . CATRPGWTEAFF TGTGCCACGCGCCCGGGGTGGACTGAAGCTTTCTTT
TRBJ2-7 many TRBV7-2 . CASSSDRSYEQYF TGTGCCAGCAGTTCCGACAGATCCTACGAGCAGTACTTC
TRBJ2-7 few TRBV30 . CAWNVGGLNEQYF TGTGCCTGGAACGTGGGGGGCTTGAACGAGCAGTACTTC
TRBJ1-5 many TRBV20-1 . CSAKGGVGNQPQHF TGCAGTGCTAAGGGCGGCGTCGGCAATCAGCCCCAGCATTTT
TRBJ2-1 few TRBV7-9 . CASGLFNEQFF TGTGCCAGTGGGTTGTTCAATGAGCAGTTCTTC
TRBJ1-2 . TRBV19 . CASSIPVDGYTF TGTGCCAGTAGTATTCCCGTCGACGGCTACACCTTC
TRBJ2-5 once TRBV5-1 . CASSPGTSRETQYF TGCGCCAGCAGCCCCGGAACCAGTCGGGAGACCCAGTACTTC
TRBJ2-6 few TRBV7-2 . CASSLARLLSGANVLTF TGTGCCAGCAGCTTAGCGCGACTTCTCTCTGGGGCCAACGTCCTGACTTTC
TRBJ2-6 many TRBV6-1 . CASRGRGANVLTF TGTGCCAGCAGAGGACGTGGGGCCAACGTCCTGACTTTC
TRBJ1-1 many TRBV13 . CASSLVTTNTEAFF TGTGCCAGCAGCTTAGTAACAACCAACACTGAAGCTTTCTTT
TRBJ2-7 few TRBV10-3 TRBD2 CAIRKSGTSFYEQYF TGTGCCATCAGAAAATCCGGGACTAGTTTCTACGAGCAGTACTTC
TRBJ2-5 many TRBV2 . CASKKGGSGQQETQYF TGTGCCAGCAAGAAGGGGGGCTCGGGACAGCAAGAGACCCAGTACTTC
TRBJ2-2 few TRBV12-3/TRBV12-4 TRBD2 CASSRPGLASTGELFF TGTGCCAGCAGCCGGCCGGGACTAGCGAGTACCGGGGAGCTGTTTTTT
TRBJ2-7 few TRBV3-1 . CASSREAPSGNSYEQYF TGTGCCAGCAGCCGAGAGGCTCCCAGCGGCAACTCCTACGAGCAGTACTTC
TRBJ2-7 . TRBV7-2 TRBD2 CASSLVLAGALAYEQYF TGTGCCAGCAGCTTAGTGCTGGCGGGAGCCCTAGCCTACGAGCAGTACTTC
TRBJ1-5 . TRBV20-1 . CSARRGRNNSNQPQHF TGCAGTGCTCGGCGTGGCCGGAACAATAGCAATCAGCCCCAGCATTTT
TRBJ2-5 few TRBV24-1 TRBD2 CATSEAGVQRGETQYF TGTGCCACCAGTGAGGCGGGAGTCCAACGTGGGGAGACCCAGTACTTC
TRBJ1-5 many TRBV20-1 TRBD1 CSARDRRDSYGGQPQHF TGCAGTGCTAGAGATCGAAGGGACAGTTACGGGGGTCAGCCCCAGCATTTT
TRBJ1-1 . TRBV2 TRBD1 CASSEWGQENTEAFF TGTGCCAGCAGTGAATGGGGACAGGAGAACACTGAAGCTTTCTTT
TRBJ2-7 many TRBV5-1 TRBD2 CASSEGLAGGPTYEQYF TGCGCCAGCAGCGAGGGACTAGCGGGAGGGCCCACCTACGAGCAGTACTTC
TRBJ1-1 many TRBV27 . CASSPRGRGLIIGDTEAFF TGTGCCAGCAGTCCCCGCGGCAGGGGCCTAATAATCGGGGACACTGAAGCTTTCTTT
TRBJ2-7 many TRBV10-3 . CASGFSYEQYF TGTGCCTCGGGATTTTCCTACGAGCAGTACTTC
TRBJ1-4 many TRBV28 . CASSILTGQANEKLFF TGTGCCAGCAGTATACTTACGGGGCAGGCTAATGAAAAACTGTTTTTT
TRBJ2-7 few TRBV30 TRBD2 CAWSEGLAGAHEQYF TGTGCCTGGAGCGAAGGACTAGCGGGAGCGCACGAGCAGTACTTC
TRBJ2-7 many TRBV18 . CASSPPSSSYEQYF TGTGCCAGCTCACCCCCGTCCAGCTCCTACGAGCAGTACTTC
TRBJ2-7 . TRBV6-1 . CASSTRQTSYEQYF TGTGCCAGCAGCACTAGACAGACTTCCTACGAGCAGTACTTC
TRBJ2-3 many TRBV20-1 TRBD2 CSAHSGSVADTQYF TGCAGTGCTCATAGCGGGAGTGTAGCAGATACGCAGTATTTT
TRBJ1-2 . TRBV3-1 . CASSQVAGIYGYTF TGTGCCAGCAGCCAAGTTGCAGGGATCTATGGCTACACCTTC
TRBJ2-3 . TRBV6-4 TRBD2 CASRRGTSDTDTQYF TGTGCCAGCAGACGGGGGACTAGCGACACAGATACGCAGTATTTT
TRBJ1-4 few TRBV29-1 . CSVETGNHEKLFF TGCAGCGTTGAAACAGGGAATCATGAAAAACTGTTTTTT
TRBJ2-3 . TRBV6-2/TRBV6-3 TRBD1 CASSPGTGITDTQYF TGTGCCAGCAGTCCCGGGACAGGGATTACAGATACGCAGTATTTT
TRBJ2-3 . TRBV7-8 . CASSLEVGMATRLSDTQYF TGTGCCAGCAGCTTAGAGGTCGGGATGGCTACACGATTATCGGATACGCAGTATTTT
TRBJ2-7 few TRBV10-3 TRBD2 CAISESGGLAGDEQYF TGTGCCATCAGTGAGTCGGGCGGACTAGCGGGAGACGAGCAGTACTTC
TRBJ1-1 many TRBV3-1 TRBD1 CASSQDPGQGSTEAFF TGTGCCAGCAGCCAAGATCCGGGACAGGGGTCCACTGAAGCTTTCTTT
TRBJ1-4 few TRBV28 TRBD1 CASSSPGQGTSGKLFF TGTGCCAGCAGTTCTCCGGGACAGGGGACTTCGGGGAAACTGTTTTTT
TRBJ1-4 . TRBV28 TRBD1 CASNPGTGPEKLFF TGTGCCAGCAACCCAGGGACAGGCCCTGAAAAACTGTTTTTT
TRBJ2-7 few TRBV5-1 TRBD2 CASSLALVLAGDYEQYF TGCGCCAGCAGCTTGGCCCTAGTACTAGCGGGGGACTACGAGCAGTACTTC
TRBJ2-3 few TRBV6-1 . CASGDTTDTQYF TGTGCCAGCGGCGACACCACAGATACGCAGTATTTT
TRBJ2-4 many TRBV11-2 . CASSLDPKPQYIQYF TGTGCCAGCAGCTTAGACCCCAAACCCCAATACATTCAGTACTTC
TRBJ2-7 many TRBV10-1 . CASSESTNGGRYYEQYF TGCGCCAGCAGTGAGTCTACAAACGGTGGCAGATACTACGAGCAGTACTTC
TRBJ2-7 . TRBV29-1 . CSVEDEQYF TGCAGCGTGGAGGATGAGCAGTACTTC
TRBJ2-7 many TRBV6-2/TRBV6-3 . CASNTGSISYEQYF TGTGCCAGCAACACAGGGTCCATCTCCTACGAGCAGTACTTC
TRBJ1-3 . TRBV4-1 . CASSQERGATSGNTIYF TGCGCCAGCAGCCAAGAGAGAGGGGCGACTTCAGGAAACACCATATATTTT
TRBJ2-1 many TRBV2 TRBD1 CASNKDRANEQFF TGTGCCAGCAATAAGGACAGGGCCAATGAGCAGTTCTTC
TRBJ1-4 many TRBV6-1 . CASSEPNRDEKLFF TGTGCCAGCAGTGAACCTAACAGGGACGAGAAACTGTTTTTT
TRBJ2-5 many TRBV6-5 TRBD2 CASSYARERETQYF TGTGCCAGCAGTTACGCGCGGGAGCGGGAGACCCAGTACTTC
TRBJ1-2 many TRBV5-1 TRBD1 CASSSGFTGDYGYTF TGCGCCAGCAGCTCGGGATTCACAGGGGACTATGGCTACACCTTC
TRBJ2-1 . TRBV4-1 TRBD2 CASSQGSLADSYNEQFF TGCGCCAGCAGCCAAGGGTCCCTAGCGGATTCCTACAATGAGCAGTTCTTC
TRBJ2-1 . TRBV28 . CASSWAFNEQFF TGTGCCAGCAGTTGGGCCTTCAATGAGCAGTTCTTC
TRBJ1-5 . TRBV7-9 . CASSLGGAIRQPQHF TGTGCCAGCAGCTTGGGGGGGGCGATTAGACAGCCCCAGCATTTT
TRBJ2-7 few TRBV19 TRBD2 CATRPGTSGILTYEQYF TGTGCCACCCGACCCGGGACTAGCGGGATCCTAACCTACGAGCAGTACTTC
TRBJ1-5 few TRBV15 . CATLKGGSNQPQHF TGTGCCACCCTCAAGGGAGGAAGCAATCAGCCCCAGCATTTT
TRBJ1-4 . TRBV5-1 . CASSLQVQEKLFF TGCGCCAGCAGCTTGCAAGTACAAGAAAAACTGTTTTTT
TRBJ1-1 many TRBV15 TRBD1 CATSREGTVNTEAFF TGTGCCACCAGCAGAGAAGGGACAGTGAACACTGAAGCTTTCTTT
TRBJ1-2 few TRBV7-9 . CASSLQTDYGYTF TGTGCCAGCAGCTTACAGACGGACTATGGCTACACCTTC
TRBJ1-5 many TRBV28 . CASRSGRTNQPQHF TGTGCCAGCAGATCGGGACGGACCAATCAGCCCCAGCATTTT